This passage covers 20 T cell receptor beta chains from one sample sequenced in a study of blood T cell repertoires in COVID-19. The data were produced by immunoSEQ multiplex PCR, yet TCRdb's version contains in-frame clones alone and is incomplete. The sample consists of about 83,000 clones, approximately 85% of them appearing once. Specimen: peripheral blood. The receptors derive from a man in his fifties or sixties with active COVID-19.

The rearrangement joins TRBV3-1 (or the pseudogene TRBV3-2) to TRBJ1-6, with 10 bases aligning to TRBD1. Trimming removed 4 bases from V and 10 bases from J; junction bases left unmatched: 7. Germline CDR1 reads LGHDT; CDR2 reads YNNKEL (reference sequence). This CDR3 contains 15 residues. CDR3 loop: CASSLRQGADSPLHF. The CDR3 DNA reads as TGTGCCAGCAGCCTTAGACAGGGGGCAGACTCACCCCTCCACTTT.

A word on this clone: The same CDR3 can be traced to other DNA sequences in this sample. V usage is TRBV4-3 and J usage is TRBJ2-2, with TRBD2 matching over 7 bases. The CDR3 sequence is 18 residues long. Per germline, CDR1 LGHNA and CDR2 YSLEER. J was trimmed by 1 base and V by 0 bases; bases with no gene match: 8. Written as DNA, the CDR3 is TGCGCCAGCAGCCAAGAGAGGCTAGCGGTACTGAACACCGGGGAGCTGTTTTTT. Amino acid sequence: CASSQERLAVLNTGELFF.

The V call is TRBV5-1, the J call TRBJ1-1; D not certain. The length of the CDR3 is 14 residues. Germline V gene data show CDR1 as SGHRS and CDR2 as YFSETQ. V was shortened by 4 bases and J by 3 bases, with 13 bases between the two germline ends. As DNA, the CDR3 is TGCGCCAGCAGCCCCCCCTCCGCGGACACTGAAGCTTTCTTT. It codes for CASSPPSADTEAFF.

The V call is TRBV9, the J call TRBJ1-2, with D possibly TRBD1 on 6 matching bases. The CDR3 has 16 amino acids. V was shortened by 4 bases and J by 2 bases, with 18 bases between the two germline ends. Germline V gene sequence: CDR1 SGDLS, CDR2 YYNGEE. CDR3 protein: CASSPPGGAGNYGYTF. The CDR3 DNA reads TGTGCCAGCAGCCCCCCTGGGGGGGCAGGCAACTATGGCTACACCTTC.

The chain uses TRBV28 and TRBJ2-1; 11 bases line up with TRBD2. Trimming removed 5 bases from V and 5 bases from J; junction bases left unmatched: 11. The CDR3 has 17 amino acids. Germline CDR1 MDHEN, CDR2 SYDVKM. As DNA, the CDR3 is TGTGCCAGCAGTCTTTCCCGACTAGCGGGACGACACAATGAGCAGTTCTTC. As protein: CASSLSRLAGRHNEQFF.

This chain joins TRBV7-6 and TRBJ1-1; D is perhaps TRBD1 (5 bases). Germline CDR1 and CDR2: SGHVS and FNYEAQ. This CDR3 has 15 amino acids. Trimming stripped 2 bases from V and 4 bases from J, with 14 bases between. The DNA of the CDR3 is TGTGCCAGCAGCTTAAACCCGGGGGTCGGCACTGAAGCTTTCTTT. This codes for CASSLNPGVGTEAFF.

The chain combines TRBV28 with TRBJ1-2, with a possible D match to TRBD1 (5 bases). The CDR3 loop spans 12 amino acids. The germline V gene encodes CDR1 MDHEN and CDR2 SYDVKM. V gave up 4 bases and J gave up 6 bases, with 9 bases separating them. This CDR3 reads CASSSAGHGYTF. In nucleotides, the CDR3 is TGTGCCAGCAGTTCGGCAGGGCATGGCTACACCTTC.

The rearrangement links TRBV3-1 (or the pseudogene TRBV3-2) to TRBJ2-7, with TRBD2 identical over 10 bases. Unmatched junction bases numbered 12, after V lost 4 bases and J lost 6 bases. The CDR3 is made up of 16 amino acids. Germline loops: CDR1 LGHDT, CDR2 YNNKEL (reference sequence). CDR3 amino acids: CASSLAQPSGSSEQYF. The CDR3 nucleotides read TGTGCCAGCAGCCTGGCCCAGCCTAGCGGGAGCTCCGAGCAGTACTTC.

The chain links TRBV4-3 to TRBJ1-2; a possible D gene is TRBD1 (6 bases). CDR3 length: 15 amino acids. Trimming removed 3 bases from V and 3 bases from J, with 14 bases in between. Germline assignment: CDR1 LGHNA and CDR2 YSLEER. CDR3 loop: CASSQRVQGDYGYTF. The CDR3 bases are TGCGCCAGCAGCCAGAGGGTACAGGGTGACTATGGCTACACCTTC.

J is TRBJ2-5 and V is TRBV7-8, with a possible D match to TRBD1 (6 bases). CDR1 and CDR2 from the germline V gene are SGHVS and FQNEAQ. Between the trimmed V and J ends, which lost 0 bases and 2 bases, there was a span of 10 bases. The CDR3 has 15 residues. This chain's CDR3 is CASSLARTVQETQYF. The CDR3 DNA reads TGTGCCAGCAGCTTAGCGCGGACAGTTCAAGAGACCCAGTACTTC.

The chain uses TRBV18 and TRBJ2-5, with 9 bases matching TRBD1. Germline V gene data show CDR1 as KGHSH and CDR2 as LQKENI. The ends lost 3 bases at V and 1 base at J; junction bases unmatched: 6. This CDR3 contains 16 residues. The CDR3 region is CASSPGTGRVQETQYF. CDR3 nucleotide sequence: TGTGCCAGCTCACCCGGGACAGGGCGGGTCCAAGAGACCCAGTACTTC.

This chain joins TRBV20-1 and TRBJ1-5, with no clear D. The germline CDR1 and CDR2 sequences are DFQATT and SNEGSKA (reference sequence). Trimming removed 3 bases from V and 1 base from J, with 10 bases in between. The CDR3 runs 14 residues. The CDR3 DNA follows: TGCAGTGCTAGTTCCTTTTCGAGCAATCAGCCCCAGCATTTT. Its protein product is CSASSFSSNQPQHF.

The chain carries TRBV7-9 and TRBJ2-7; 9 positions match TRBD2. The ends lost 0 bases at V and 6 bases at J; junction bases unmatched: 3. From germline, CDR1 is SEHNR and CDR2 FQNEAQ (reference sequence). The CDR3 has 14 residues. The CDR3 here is CASSLALAGAEQYF. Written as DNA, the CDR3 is TGTGCCAGCAGCTTAGCTTTAGCGGGGGCCGAGCAGTACTTC.

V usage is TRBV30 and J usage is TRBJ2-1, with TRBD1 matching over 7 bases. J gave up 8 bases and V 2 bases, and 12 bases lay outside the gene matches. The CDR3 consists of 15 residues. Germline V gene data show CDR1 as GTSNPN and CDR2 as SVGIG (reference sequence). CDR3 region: CAWSPIYRGSDEQFF. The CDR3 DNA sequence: TGTGCCTGGAGTCCCATTTACAGGGGAAGCGATGAGCAGTTCTTC.

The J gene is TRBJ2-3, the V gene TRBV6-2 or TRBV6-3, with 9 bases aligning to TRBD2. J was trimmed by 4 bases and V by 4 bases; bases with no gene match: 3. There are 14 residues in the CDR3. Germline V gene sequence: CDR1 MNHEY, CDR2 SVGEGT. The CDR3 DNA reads TGTGCCAGCAGTTCTGGGACTAGCCCAGATACGCAGTATTTT. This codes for CASSSGTSPDTQYF.

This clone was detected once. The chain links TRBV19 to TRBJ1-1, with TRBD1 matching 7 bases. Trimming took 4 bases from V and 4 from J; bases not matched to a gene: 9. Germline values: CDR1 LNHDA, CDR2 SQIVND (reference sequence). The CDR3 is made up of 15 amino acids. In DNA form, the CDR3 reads TGTGCCAGTAGTACCTCGGGGGCAGGGGGCACTGAAGCTTTCTTT. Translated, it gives CASSTSGAGGTEAFF.

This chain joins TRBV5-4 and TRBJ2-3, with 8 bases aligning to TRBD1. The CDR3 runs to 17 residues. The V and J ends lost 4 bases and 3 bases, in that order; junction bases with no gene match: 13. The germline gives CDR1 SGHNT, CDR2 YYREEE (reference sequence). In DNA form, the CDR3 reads TGTGCCAGCAGCCTGTATGGACAGGGCGGGTGGACAGATACGCAGTATTTT. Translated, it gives CASSLYGQGGWTDTQYF.

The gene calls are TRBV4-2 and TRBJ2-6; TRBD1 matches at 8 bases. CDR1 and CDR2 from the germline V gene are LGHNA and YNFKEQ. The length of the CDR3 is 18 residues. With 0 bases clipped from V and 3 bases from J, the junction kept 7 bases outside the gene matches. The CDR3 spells CASSQEWDRSFGANVLTF. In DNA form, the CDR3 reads TGTGCCAGCAGCCAAGAATGGGACAGGTCTTTTGGGGCCAACGTCCTGACTTTC.

CDR3 in DNA: TGTGCCACCAGTGATCCAACCCAGGGGGGTGAAAAACTGTTTTTT. Translating gives CATSDPTQGGEKLFF. This chain links TRBV24-1 with TRBJ1-4; 7 bases align to TRBD1. This CDR3 has 15 residues. V shed 3 bases, J shed 7 bases, and the junction held 7 bases outside the gene matches. Germline lookup yields CDR1 KGHDR and CDR2 SFDVKD.

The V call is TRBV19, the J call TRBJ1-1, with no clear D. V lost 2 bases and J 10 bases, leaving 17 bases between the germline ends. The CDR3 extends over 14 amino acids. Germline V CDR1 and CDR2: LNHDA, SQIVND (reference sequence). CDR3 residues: CASSIHEASVTAFF. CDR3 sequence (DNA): TGTGCCAGTAGTATACACGAGGCTTCGGTGACAGCTTTCTTT.